This TCR beta chain was observed in a study of cytomegalovirus exposure and HLA in healthy donors (TCRdb year 2017). About the full investigation: According to an earlier analysis of a few hundred of the donors, some 180 million T cells yielded 117 million unique TCR beta sequences and 276 Gb of sequence data. An early release that covered more than 550 HLA-typed donors contained approximately 300 gigabases of sequencing data and about 84 million unique TCR sequences. The genetic ancestry cluster associated with self-reported Caucasian donors included 81% of the 300 to 450 genotyped donors. The study aimed to test whether signatures of past pathogen exposure could be identified by cataloging public T cell receptors. Using immunosequencing, the study profiled T cell repertoires from 640 or so subjects and related those repertoires to cytomegalovirus serostatus. A separate validation cohort of about 110 different subjects was used in addition to the roughly 670-subject first cohort. To predict cytomegalovirus infection status, the study brought together high-throughput TCR immunosequencing, statistical association of individual TCRs with disease status, and machine learning. A later analysis re-analyzed previously published TCR beta repertoires from 650 to 800 donors and added high-resolution HLA genotyping to study TCR occurrence patterns. In the later analysis, no new phenotypic data were used to find candidate immune exposures; instead, reliance was placed on TCR beta sequences and their occurrence across donors. In an earlier analysis of 550 to 700 of the donors, high-throughput TCR beta sequencing was used to judge whether each TCR beta V gene segment behaved as functional or pseudogenic. Donor age, sex, ethnicity and CMV serostatus were compiled together with the repertoire data. In a later genetic analysis, genome-wide SNP genotypes for about three fifths of the roughly 670 donors were used, and that subset was treated as a discovery cohort. Every discovery cohort repertoire had been produced on one sequencing platform. HLA typing included class I and class II loci at four-digit resolution. Typing coverage differed by locus: A, B, C, DRB1 and DQB1 were typed in about 620-640 donors, DQA1 in approximately 520, DPA1 in some 610, and DPB1 in 400 to 480. Roughly 5 DR-DQ haplotypes were handled as single units for association and clustering, since linkage in the cohort was strong. Among roughly 400 genotyped donors of the cohort, an average of around 220,000 unique TCR beta nucleotide sequences was sequenced per donor, of which about 19% were non-productive.

Taken from the germline V gene, the CDR1 and CDR2 loops are SQVTM and ANQGSEA. The CDR3 goes from the cysteine to the phenylalanine over 12 residues. Only the CDR3 region is kept as DNA, spanning 36 bases read in frame from base 1. V and J are truncated by 5 bases and 9 bases respectively, leaving an intervening sequence of 14 bases. Libraries were prepared through the immunoSEQ multiplex PCR assay. The multiplex PCR relied on a mix of 60 forward primers for TCR Vbeta segments and 13 reverse primers for TCR Jbeta segments. Amplification of the CDR3 region of rearranged TCR beta genes was performed with a multiplex PCR assay on genomic DNA. The Illumina HiSeq System was used to sequence the amplified TCR beta libraries as 87-base-pair reads. The paper's processing steps were these. A later analysis counted about 80 million unique TCR beta chains across the roughly 700 repertoires, and around 9.9 million of these chains were shared by at least two donors. To remove PCR and sequencing errors, raw reads were error-corrected and collapsed into unique sequences using a nearest-neighbor algorithm that merged closely related sequences. CDR3 sequences were aligned to IMGT reference sequences to assign V, D and J gene segments. Each retained sequence needed at least a six-nucleotide match to both a V gene segment and a J gene segment. Rearrangements were classified as productive when the CDR3 lacked stop codons and remained in frame with V and J, and all other rearrangements were classified as non-productive. Following IMGT convention, CDR3 was defined as the stretch from the second conserved V-encoded cysteine up to the conserved J-encoded phenylalanine. Sequences without an unambiguous match to a single V gene segment were excluded from the earlier analysis of almost 600 of the donors. In an earlier analysis of 587 of the donors, V segments were called functional above 56.7% productive rearrangements and were called segregating when the between-donor standard deviation exceeded 5%. To diagnose cytomegalovirus status from the catalog of TCR beta chain sequences, a statistical classification framework was built. In a later analysis, TCR nucleotide sequences were compared against IMGT/GENE-DB human TR gene sequences so that V and J genes could be assigned. In a later analysis, CDR3 sequences and most-parsimonious VDJ recombination scenarios were assigned using the TCRdist pipeline. A later analysis defined each TCR beta chain by its CDR3 amino acid sequence plus V-gene family, and excluded reads lacking a unique V-gene family. In a later analysis, approximately 590 highly shared, low-generation-probability nucleotide sequences were removed to address suspected cross-contamination and a sequencing artifact. In a later analysis, a clonal expansion index was calculated for each public chain from normalized within-repertoire ranks of inferred template counts. Generation probabilities in a later analysis came from a VDJ recombination model fitted to out-of-frame rearrangements, and those results were checked against IGoR. A later analysis scored TCR-TCR, TCR-HLA and TCR-CMV co-occurrence with hypergeometric tests, applying a repertoire-size bias correction to TCR pairs. False discovery rates were estimated in a later analysis by permuting HLA or CMV assignments 20 times. In a later analysis, co-occurring TCRs were grouped using DBSCAN, and TCRdist sequence similarity was added for clustering within HLA-allele-positive subsets. Repertoires with fewer than 30,000 or more than 120,000 public chains were left out of co-occurrence clustering, as were a handful of repertoires with anomalous nucleotide sharing. This is the immuneACCESS table as TCRdb keeps it, with only in-frame sequences that have V and J called. A part of the clones is gone; compared with another copy, unresolved V genes explain less than half, and the rest is unexplained. The V and J calls and clone size come from that table; D and trimming were worked out from the DNA. In this sample the table shows 200,000 to 250,000 clones, 80% to 85% of which occur a single time. Almost 8% of the sample goes to the ten largest clones.

A word on this clone: Its antigen remains unidentified. Base-call qualities are not available, and no considerably larger clone is one nucleotide away.

The cohort was made up of around 720 healthy bone marrow donors. Cohort members were all nominally healthy when sampled, although unrecorded immune exposures were likely present. The donor was CMV seropositive and was included in the group of 250 to 350 seropositive cohort members. Every donor gave a peripheral blood sample, and the peripheral blood mononuclear cells from that sample were used for TCR beta sequencing. Genomic DNA extraction from the blood cell samples was performed with the Qiagen DNeasy Blood Extraction Kit. The full study reports these points: The only immune exposure information available for the cohort was CMV serostatus. In both the original and validation cohorts, the classifier was reported to diagnose cytomegalovirus status with high specificity and sensitivity. In a later analysis, most CMV-associated TCR beta chains were found to appear HLA-restricted, with HLA associations seemingly driven largely by CMV exposure. Because counts were too low, seventeen rarely observed V segments, including chromosome 9 orphons, were excluded from the earlier analysis of 587 of the donors. Across donors, most TCR sequences were observed very rarely, whereas some public TCRs were present in many individuals. In the study, some 160 TCR beta chains were listed as associated with cytomegalovirus. Because HLA typing was unavailable for some donors at each locus, only the typed subset was used in association tests. A few of the identified cytomegalovirus-associated TCR beta chains were confirmed in vitro to be specific for cytomegalovirus antigens. Correlated functional status among segregating V segments might reflect linkage disequilibrium, but an unknown experimental factor could not be ruled out. Compared with equally common non-associated chains, HLA-associated TCR beta chains in a later analysis were more clonally expanded and had lower generation probabilities. The cohort was sequenced for TCR beta chains only, and without alpha or paired-chain data the features that could be detected were limited. In a later analysis, 16,951 TCR beta sequences were associated with specific HLA alleles at a false discovery rate of 0.05. Some IMGT-functional V segments, including TRBV6-2 and TRBV6-3, could not be told apart with the 87-base-pair reads, so those segments were excluded. Compared with the 666-donor mean, donors in an Asian-associated ancestry cluster had fewer N-insertions in productive TCRs, according to a later genetic analysis. A further reported finding was that TCR beta sequences accurately predicted the HLA-A and HLA-B alleles for most subjects in the first cohort. A later analysis reported that several top co-occurrence clusters appeared linked to parvovirus B19, influenza, CMV and Epstein-Barr virus. According to the authors, the approach could potentially be generalized to other disease states and immunological phenotypes. In an earlier analysis of about 600 of the donors, most TCR beta V segments appeared in productive rearrangements about 87% or about 30% of the time, broadly matching IMGT annotations. Roughly uniform sequencing depth across donors was assumed in presence/absence analyses, although this assumption may not hold. The sequencing pipeline was judged likely to have produced a cluster of highly shared sequence variants as a technical artifact. When HLA alleles, especially DR and DQ, strongly co-occurred, attributing TCR associations to individual alleles was difficult. According to a later analysis, TCR association rates differed among HLA loci, with DRB1 alleles showing the most associated TCRs and HLA-C alleles showing the fewest. V-gene and J-gene trimming of TCR beta chains was associated with a missense DCLRE1C variant in a later genetic analysis, and the association was replicated in an independent cohort.

The TCR sequence derives from an older woman in good health and CMV-seropositive. The sequencing sample was made of PBMCs. The chain is assembled from TRBV29-1 and TRBJ2-1; the D gene lacks a confident call. The sequenced DNA is TGCAGCGTTCGTATGAGTTGGAGTGAGCAGTTCTTC. Its translation reads: CSVRMSWSEQFF.